The 7 T cell receptor beta chains below all came from one sample that was sequenced in a study of CD8 T cells in ankylosing spondylitis (dated 2017 in TCRdb). The library was generated by 5' RACE. Instrument on record: Illumina HiSeq 2500. The public reads were reprocessed in TCRdb via fastp at Q25 and MiXCR, keeping in-frame beta chains. Entries are consolidated by CDR3 protein sequence, retaining the most common genes and DNA. This sample gives 200,000 to 250,000 distinct CDR3 sequences in total; about 10% of them show up just once. About 3% of the sample is taken by the ten largest. Sequenced sample: blood, either unsorted or a sorted T cell fraction (not recorded which). These receptor sequences come from a male donor with ankylosing spondylitis or in good health (not recorded which).

This clonotype was detected ten times or more. This chain connects TRBV2 to TRBJ2-1; 8 positions match TRBD1. CDR1 is SNHLY and CDR2 is FYNNEI in the germline V gene. With V trimmed by 6 bases and J by 4 bases, 5 bases remained unmatched. CDR3 length: 14 residues. CDR3 sequence reads: CASRRDRNYNEQFF. The CDR3 DNA reads as TGTGCCAGCAGAAGGGACAGGAATTACAATGAGCAGTTCTTC.

This clonotype was counted at least ten times. The rearrangement uses TRBV11-1 and TRBJ2-1; 7 bases are shared with TRBD1. The germline gives CDR1 SGHAT, CDR2 FQDESV (reference sequence). The CDR3 has 19 amino acids. The junction had 14 bases not matched to a gene; V was cut back by 2 bases and J by 1 base. CDR3 bases: TGTGCCAGCAGCTTATATCCCCGGGACAGCCAAGGATCCTACAATGAGCAGTTCTTC. This sequence encodes CASSLYPRDSQGSYNEQFF.

This clonotype was detected ten times or more. This chain uses TRBV29-1 with TRBJ1-4, with D tentatively TRBD1 (5 bases). The CDR3 totals 14 residues. Per germline, CDR1 SQVTM and CDR2 ANQGSEA. The V end lost 4 bases, the J end lost 1 base, and 10 bases lay between the germline ends. This CDR3 reads CSVVGRGTNEKLFF. The CDR3 coding sequence is TGCAGCGTTGTGGGGCGCGGAACTAATGAAAAACTGTTTTTT.

This clonotype has just a few counts. This sequence joins TRBV20-1 and TRBJ2-1, with 14 bases aligning to TRBD2. The CDR3 is 15 residues long. CDR1 and CDR2 from the germline V gene are DFQATT and SNEGSKA (reference sequence). V trimming: 2 bases; J trimming: 7 bases; junction bases outside the gene matches: 4. CDR3 sequence (DNA): TGCAGTGCTAGATTGGGGACTAGCGGGAGAAATGAGCAGTTCTTC. This codes for CSARLGTSGRNEQFF.

This clonotype was observed at least ten times. The chain links TRBV6-5 to TRBJ1-1; the match to TRBD1 covers 9 bases. CDR3 length: 14 residues. Germline lookup yields CDR1 MNHEY and CDR2 SVGAGI. V was pared by 4 bases and J by 10 bases, with 10 bases of the junction left unmatched. The DNA for the CDR3 is TGTGCCAGCAGTTCCGGGACAGGGTCATGGGGAGCTTTCTTT. It is translated as CASSSGTGSWGAFF.

There are many counts of this clonotype. The V and J genes are TRBV12-3 or TRBV12-4 and TRBJ1-5; D not resolved. Trimming pared 7 bases from V and 0 bases from J, leaving 19 bases between. The CDR3 consists of 17 residues. The CDR3 here is CASTPTQEGHSNQPQHF. The CDR3 DNA follows: TGTGCCAGCACCCCCACCCAGGAAGGGCATAGCAATCAGCCCCAGCATTTT.

In its sample, this clonotype was seen many times. This CDR3 is CAIGPGVTDNSPLHF. The CDR3, as DNA: TGTGCCATCGGACCGGGGGTCACCGATAATTCACCCCTCCACTTT. The J gene is TRBJ1-6, the V gene TRBV10-3; D is perhaps TRBD1 (5 bases). The CDR3 consists of 15 residues. Between the trimmed V and J ends, which lost 8 bases and 5 bases, there was a span of 16 bases. CDR1 is ENHRY and CDR2 is SYGVKD in the germline V gene.